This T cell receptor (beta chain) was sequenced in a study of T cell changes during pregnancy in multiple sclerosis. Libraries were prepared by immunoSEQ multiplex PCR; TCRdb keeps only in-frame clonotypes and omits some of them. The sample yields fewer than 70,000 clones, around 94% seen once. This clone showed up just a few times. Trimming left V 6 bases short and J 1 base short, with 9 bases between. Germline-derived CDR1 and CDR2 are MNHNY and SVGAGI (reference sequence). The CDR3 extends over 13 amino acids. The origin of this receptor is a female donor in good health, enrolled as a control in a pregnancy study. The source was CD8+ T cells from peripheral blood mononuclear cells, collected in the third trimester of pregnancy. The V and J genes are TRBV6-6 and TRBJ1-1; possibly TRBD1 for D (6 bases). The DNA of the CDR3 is TGTGCCAGCAGCGCGACAGGGAACACTGAAGCTTTCTTT. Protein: CASSATGNTEAFF.